This T cell receptor beta chain stems from a study of CD8 T cells in Susac syndrome. Study summary: There were Susac syndrome patients who were therapy-naive at blood draw, others on corticosteroids, and others on intravenous immunoglobulin alone.

This clonotype was picked up one time. Its antigen is currently unknown. The TEMRA cells underwent FACS enrichment, while the CD8+ and CD4+ T cells underwent negative isolation. Study-wide results and caveats: CD4+ T cell repertoires in Susac syndrome exhibited no evidence of clonal expansion.

Reverse transcription of about 0.45 to 1 ug RNA was performed with random hexamers. A single record per CDR3 protein comes from TCRdb applying MiXCR to the immunoSEQ multiplex PCR reads. Counted here are 120,000 to 150,000 distinct CDR3 sequences, 90% to 96% occurring once; the ten biggest clones make up around 0.08%. This TCR was sampled from a human donor with Susac syndrome. Sequences were obtained from CD4+ T cells from PBMCs.

The CDR3 is CASSPDRGSYEQYF. CDR3 bases: TGCGCCAGCAGCCCGGACCGGGGGTCGTACGAGCAGTACTTC. The chain joins TRBV5-1 to TRBJ2-7, with a possible D match to TRBD2 (6 bases). Trimming took off 4 bases at V and 4 bases at J, with 15 bases between the two ends. From germline, CDR1 is SGHRS and CDR2 YFSETQ. The CDR3 is 14 amino acids.